The present TCR beta chain was sequenced within a study of T cells in Graves' hyperthyroidism and ophthalmopathy. Points from the study as a whole: The model forecast ophthalmopathy, anticipating it by a median approximately 6.2 months before onset. Most thyroid clonotypes that were expanded above 0.001 also turned up in blood.

The investigators amplified TCR beta CDR3 regions from RNA transcripts. TCR CDR3 underwent first-round RT-PCR with the HTBI primer set. TCRdb reprocessed the multiplex PCR reads with MiXCR, giving one entry per CDR3 protein. The sample gives some 740,000 distinct CDR3 sequences, around 15% of which show up once; roughly 10% is in the top ten. CDR1 is MNHEY, CDR2 SVGEGT, per germline. The V and J ends lost 5 bases and 4 bases, in that order; junction bases with no gene match: 4. This CDR3 has 14 amino acids. This clonotype came up many times. Its antigen is unknown. These patients, aged 18 to 65, had recently diagnosed hyperthyroidism lasting under 2 months.

Input material: blood. The rearrangement joins TRBV6-2 or TRBV6-3 to TRBJ2-2, with TRBD1 identical over 7 bases. The clonotype was recovered from a woman aged 18-29 years with Graves' hyperthyroidism. The CDR3 sequence is CASSLTGTTGELFF. CDR3 nucleotides: TGTGCCAGCAGTCTGACAGGGACCACCGGGGAGCTGTTTTTT.